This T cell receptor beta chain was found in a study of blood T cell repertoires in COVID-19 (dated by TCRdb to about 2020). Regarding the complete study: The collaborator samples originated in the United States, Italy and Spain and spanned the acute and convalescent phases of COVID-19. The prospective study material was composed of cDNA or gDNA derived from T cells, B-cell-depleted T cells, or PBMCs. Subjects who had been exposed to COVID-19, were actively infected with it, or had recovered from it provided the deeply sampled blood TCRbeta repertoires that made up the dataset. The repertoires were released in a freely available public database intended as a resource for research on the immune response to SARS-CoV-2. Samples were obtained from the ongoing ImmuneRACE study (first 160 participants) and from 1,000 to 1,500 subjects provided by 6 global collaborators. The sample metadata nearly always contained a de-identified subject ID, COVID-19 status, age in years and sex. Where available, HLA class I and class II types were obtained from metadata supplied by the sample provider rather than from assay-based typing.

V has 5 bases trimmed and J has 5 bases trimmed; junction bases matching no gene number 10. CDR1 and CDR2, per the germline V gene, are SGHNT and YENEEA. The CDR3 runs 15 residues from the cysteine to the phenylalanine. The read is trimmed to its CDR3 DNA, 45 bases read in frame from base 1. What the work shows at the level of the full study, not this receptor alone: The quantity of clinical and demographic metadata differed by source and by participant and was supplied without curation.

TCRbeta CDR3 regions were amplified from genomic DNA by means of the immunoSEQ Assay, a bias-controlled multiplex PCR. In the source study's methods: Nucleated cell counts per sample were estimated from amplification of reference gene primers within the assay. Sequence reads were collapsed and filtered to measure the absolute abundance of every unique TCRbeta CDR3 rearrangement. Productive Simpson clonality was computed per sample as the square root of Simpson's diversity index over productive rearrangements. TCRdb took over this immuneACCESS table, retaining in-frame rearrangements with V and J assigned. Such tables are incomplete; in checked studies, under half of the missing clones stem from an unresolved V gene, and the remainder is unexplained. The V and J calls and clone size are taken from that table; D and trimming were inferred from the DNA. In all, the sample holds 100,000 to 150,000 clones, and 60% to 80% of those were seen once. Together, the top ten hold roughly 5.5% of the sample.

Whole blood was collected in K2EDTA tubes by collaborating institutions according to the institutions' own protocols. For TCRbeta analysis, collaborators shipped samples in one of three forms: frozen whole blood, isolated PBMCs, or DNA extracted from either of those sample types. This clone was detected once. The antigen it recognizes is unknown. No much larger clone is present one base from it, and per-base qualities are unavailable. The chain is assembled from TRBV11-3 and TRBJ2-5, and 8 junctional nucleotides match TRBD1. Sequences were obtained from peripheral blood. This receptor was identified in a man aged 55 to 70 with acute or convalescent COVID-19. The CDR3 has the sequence CASSRSGQGEETQYF. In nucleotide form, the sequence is TGTGCCAGCAGCCGGTCAGGACAGGGTGAGGAGACCCAGTACTTC.